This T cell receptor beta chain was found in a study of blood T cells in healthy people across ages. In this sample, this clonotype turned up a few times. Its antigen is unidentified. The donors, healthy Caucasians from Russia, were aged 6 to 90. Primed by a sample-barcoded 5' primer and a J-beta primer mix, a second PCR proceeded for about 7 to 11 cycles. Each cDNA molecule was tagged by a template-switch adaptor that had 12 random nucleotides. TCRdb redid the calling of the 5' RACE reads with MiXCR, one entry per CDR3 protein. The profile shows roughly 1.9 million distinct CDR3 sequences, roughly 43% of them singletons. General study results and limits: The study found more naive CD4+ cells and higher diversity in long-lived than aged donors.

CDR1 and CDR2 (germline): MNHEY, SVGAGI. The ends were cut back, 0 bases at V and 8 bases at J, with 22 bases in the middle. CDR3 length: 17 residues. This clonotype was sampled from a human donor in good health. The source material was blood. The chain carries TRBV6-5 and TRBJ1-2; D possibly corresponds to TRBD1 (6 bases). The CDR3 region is CASSYSVGVRGLDGYTF. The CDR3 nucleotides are TGTGCCAGCAGTTACTCGGTGGGAGTTCGGGGGCTAGACGGCTACACCTTC.